Listed below are T cell receptor beta chains from one sample, sequenced in a study of T cells in Graves' hyperthyroidism and ophthalmopathy. MiXCR, run by TCRdb on the multiplex PCR reads, gives a single entry per CDR3 protein. The data show over 450,000 distinct CDR3 sequences, 17% seen once. Sequenced: blood. All receptors come from a woman younger than 35 with Graves' ophthalmopathy. The CDR3 runs from the conserved cysteine through the conserved F or W. The D gene is left open where the match is weak. The size field is filled for only some rows; it gives once, few, many or a size class.

many,TRBV28,NA,TRBJ2-1,TGTGCCAGCGCAATAAATGAGCAGTTCTTC,CASAINEQFF
many,TRBV28,NA,TRBJ1-1,TGTGCCAGCAGTTTGGCAGGGCAAGCTTTCTTT,CASSLAGQAFF
few,TRBV10-3,NA,TRBJ1-1,TGTGCCACCAGGGGCCCGAACACTGAAGCTTTCTTT,CATRGPNTEAFF
many,TRBV28,NA,TRBJ1-1,TGTGCCACCTACGAAGGGCAGGAGTGGGAAGCTTTCTTT,CATYEGQEWEAFF
many,TRBV6-2/TRBV6-3,TRBD2,TRBJ2-7,TGTGCCAGCAGTTACCGTACTAGCGGGGGCTACGAGCAGTACTTC,CASSYRTSGGYEQYF
many,TRBV6-1,NA,TRBJ1-1,TGTGCCAGCAGTGAAGCCATAGGGGGGGCTTGGACTGAAGCTTTCTTT,CASSEAIGGAWTEAFF
once,TRBV9,NA,TRBJ1-1,TGTGCCAGCACTATGGGGGGGGGTGGTGAAGCTTTCTTT,CASTMGGGGEAFF
many,TRBV29-1,TRBD2,TRBJ2-1,TGCAGCGCTGTGGGACTAGCGGGAGAAGAAGAGCAGTTCTTC,CSAVGLAGEEEQFF
many,TRBV27,NA,TRBJ1-5,TGTGCCAGCAGTCCTTCCGGGGGTGGGAGCAATCAGCCCCAGCATTTT,CASSPSGGGSNQPQHF
NA,TRBV29-1,NA,TRBJ1-1,TGCAGCATTGAACCAAGGGACACTGAAGCTTTCTTT,CSIEPRDTEAFF
NA,TRBV18,NA,TRBJ2-1,TGTGCCAGCTCACCACTAGGGGGACATGAGCAGTTCTTC,CASSPLGGHEQFF
few,TRBV11-2,NA,TRBJ1-5,TGTGCCAGCAGCCAAGGCGGCAGGGATCAGCCCCAGCATTTT,CASSQGGRDQPQHF
many,TRBV5-6,NA,TRBJ1-5,TGTGCCAGCAGCTTGGCAGGGTTGGGCAATCAGCCCCAGCATTTT,CASSLAGLGNQPQHF
NA,TRBV15,NA,TRBJ1-3,TGTGCCACCAGCAGGGGGGACTCTGGAAACACCATATATTTT,CATSRGDSGNTIYF
many,TRBV5-1,TRBD1,TRBJ2-1,TGCGCCAGCAGCTTGACGACAGGGCCTAATGAGCAGTTCTTC,CASSLTTGPNEQFF
many,TRBV11-1,NA,TRBJ2-2,TGTGCCAGCAGCTTAGAGGGGTTTGGCACCGGGGAGCTGTTTTTT,CASSLEGFGTGELFF
few,TRBV27,NA,TRBJ1-5,TGTGCCAGCAGTTTATCGGGAGATCTTCCCAATCAGCCCCAGCATTTT,CASSLSGDLPNQPQHF
NA,TRBV2,TRBD2,TRBJ2-7,TGTGCCAGCACCGCACTAGCGGGATGGGACGAGCAGTACTTC,CASTALAGWDEQYF
few,TRBV28,NA,TRBJ1-1,TGTGCCGGCAGTTCAGACAGCGGGGGAAAGATGAACACTGAAGCTTTCTTT,CAGSSDSGGKMNTEAFF
many,TRBV6-5,NA,TRBJ1-2,TGTGCCAGCAGTTACTCGACCGAGATAAATGGCTACACCTTC,CASSYSTEINGYTF
many,TRBV7-2,NA,TRBJ2-7,TGTGCCAGCAGCCCCCTGGTTAGTCTAGGGGGGCAGTACTTC,CASSPLVSLGGQYF
NA,TRBV30,NA,TRBJ1-1,TGTGCCTGGACGGACTCGGGGTTTGACACTGAAGCTTTCTTT,CAWTDSGFDTEAFF
few,TRBV7-9,TRBD2,TRBJ2-3,TGTGCCAGCAGCTTAGCGCTGGCTAGCGGGGTGGGGGATACGCAGTATTTT,CASSLALASGVGDTQYF
many,TRBV12-3/TRBV12-4,NA,TRBJ2-2,TGTGCCAGCACCCTTGCGGGGACCGGGGAGCTGTTTTTT,CASTLAGTGELFF
NA,TRBV5-6,NA,TRBJ2-2,TGTGCCAGCAGCCACGAACCGGGGCTGGCCGGGGAGCTGTTTTTT,CASSHEPGLAGELFF
NA,TRBV5-1,NA,TRBJ2-5,TGCGCCAGCAGCTTGGCCGGGGATTCATTGGAGACCCAGTACTTC,CASSLAGDSLETQYF
many,TRBV5-5,TRBD2,TRBJ2-5,TGTGCCAGCAGCCTAGCGGCCCAAGAGACCCAGTACTTC,CASSLAAQETQYF
many,TRBV2,TRBD2,TRBJ2-3,TGTGCCAGCAGTGGACTAGCGGTTAGCACAGATACGCAGTATTTT,CASSGLAVSTDTQYF
many,TRBV2,NA,TRBJ1-1,TGTGCCAGCAGTGAATGGGCCCCCTCCGGGACTGAAGCTTTCTTT,CASSEWAPSGTEAFF
NA,TRBV9,NA,TRBJ1-1,TGTGCCAGCAGCGTAGGTGGTGGGTTGGATAAAGCTTTCTTT,CASSVGGGLDKAFF
NA,TRBV10-3,TRBD2,TRBJ2-1,TGTGCCATCAGTGAGTCTTTGCGAGCGGGAGGGTCTGAGCAGTTCTTC,CAISESLRAGGSEQFF
many,TRBV11-2,NA,TRBJ2-7,TGTGCCAGCAGCTTAGATCAGGAGAACTACGAGCAGTACTTC,CASSLDQENYEQYF
many,TRBV5-5,NA,TRBJ1-2,TGTGCCAGCAGCTTGGAGCTTGGGGTCTATGGCTACACCTTC,CASSLELGVYGYTF
NA,TRBV10-3,TRBD2,TRBJ2-7,TGTGCCATCAGTGATTTGGGGACTAGCTCCGACGAGCAGTACTTC,CAISDLGTSSDEQYF
many,TRBV3-1,NA,TRBJ2-1,TGTGCCAGCAGCCAAGTTAGTAATGAGCAGTTCTTC,CASSQVSNEQFF